Below, one T cell receptor beta chain is given with its context. Sequencing was performed with immunoSEQ multiplex PCR; in TCRdb, only in-frame clones are kept and a portion is missing. The table has more than 65,000 clones, about 93% seen once. This sample was included in a study of T cell changes during pregnancy in multiple sclerosis. The germline CDR1 and CDR2 sequences are SEHNR and FQNEAQ (reference sequence). Trimming stripped 3 bases from V and 0 bases from J, with 6 bases between. The CDR3 length is 13 residues. This chain joins TRBV7-9 and TRBJ2-7; D call uncertain. The specimen was peripheral blood, collected in the first trimester of pregnancy. The source of this sequence is a female donor with multiple sclerosis, enrolled in a pregnancy study. The CDR3 nucleotides are TGTGCCAGCAGCTTGGGCGACTCCTACGAGCAGTACTTC. Encoded protein: CASSLGDSYEQYF. Combining the CDR3 with reference TRBV7-9 and TRBJ2-7 gives the whole variable domain DTGVSQNPRHKITKRGQNVTFRCDPISEHNRLYWYRQTLGQGPEFLTYFQNEAQLEKSRLLSDRFSAERPKGSFSTLEIQRTEQGDSAMYLCASSLGDSYEQYFGPGTRLTVT.